This T cell receptor beta chain was identified in a study of T cells after yellow fever vaccination. Study information: The SMART-Seq v4 Ultra Low Input method served to prepare the low-cell-number fractions. Study-wide results and caveats: Clonotypes found in both CD4 and CD8 compartments made up a small share. Sorted repertoires could include abundant contaminating clonotypes from bulk cells. Subsequent to the booster, the majority of primary-vaccination clones reappeared (around 96% CD4, approximately 90% CD8).

This clonotype has only a few counts. The antigen is unknown. The CDR3 length is 14 residues. CDR1 and CDR2 (germline): ENHRY, SYGVKD. The V and J ends lost 3 bases and 10 bases, in that order; junction bases with no gene match: 6. MiXCR was run by TCRdb on the 5' RACE reads, yielding one entry per CDR3 protein. The data show more than 95,000 distinct CDR3 sequences, about 8.2% seen once. This rearrangement joins TRBV10-3 to TRBJ2-1; 10 nucleotides match TRBD2. The sample in question was CD8+ T cells sorted from PBMCs, obtained on the day of the yellow fever booster vaccination. This TCR was sampled from a man younger than 30 who received the YFV17D yellow fever vaccine. CDR3 region: CAISEAGGPWEQFF. CDR3 DNA sequence: TGTGCCATCAGTGAAGCGGGGGGGCCTTGGGAGCAGTTCTTC.